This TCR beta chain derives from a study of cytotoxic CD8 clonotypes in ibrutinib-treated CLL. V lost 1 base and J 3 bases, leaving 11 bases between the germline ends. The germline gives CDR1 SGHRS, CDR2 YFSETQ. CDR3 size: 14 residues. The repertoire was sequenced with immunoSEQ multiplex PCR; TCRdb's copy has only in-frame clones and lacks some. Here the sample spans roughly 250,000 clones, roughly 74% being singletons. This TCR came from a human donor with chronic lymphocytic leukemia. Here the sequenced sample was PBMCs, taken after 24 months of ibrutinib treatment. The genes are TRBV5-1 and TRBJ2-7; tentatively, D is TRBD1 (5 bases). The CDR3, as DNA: TGCGCCAGCAGCTTGCCGACAGAACACTACGAGCAGTACTTC. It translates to CASSLPTEHYEQYF.